This T cell receptor beta chain was captured in a study of OX40 agonist ivuxolimab in advanced cancers. Germline V gene sequence: CDR1 KGHSH, CDR2 LQKENI. V lost 4 bases and J lost 4, with 13 bases in between. This CDR3 is 14 amino acids long. Clones were sequenced by immunoSEQ multiplex PCR, and TCRdb holds only the in-frame ones, with some missing. This sample yields over 80,000 clones, of which around nine tenths are seen a single time; 0.7% to 0.95% belongs to the top ten. The sample holds one count of this clone. J is TRBJ1-1 and V is TRBV18; a weak D match, TRBD1 (5 bases). The clonotype originates from an adult with an advanced solid tumor such as melanoma, head and neck, liver or kidney cancer. Sequenced material: CD4+ or CD8+ T cells sorted from blood, taken in a trial of the OX40 agonist ivuxolimab. The CDR3 spells CASSQGAVTTEAFF. CDR3 DNA: TGTGCCAGCTCACAAGGGGCCGTGACCACTGAAGCTTTCTTT.